The 23 T cell receptor beta chains presented below share a single source sample, sequenced in a study of multiple sclerosis patients with progressive multifocal leukoencephalopathy. Method: immunoSEQ multiplex PCR; TCRdb's copy keeps in-frame clones and lacks some. This sample has about 30,000 clones, with roughly 90% found just once. Time point described: approximately twelve months of natalizumab therapy. This sample comprised PBMCs, obtained from a patient treated with natalizumab. Receptors originate from a human donor with multiple sclerosis.

The CDR3 nucleotides read TGTGCCAGCAGCTTACCCTCACTAGCGGGGGGACGTGAGCAGTTCTTC. This translates into CASSLPSLAGGREQFF. The chain combines TRBV11-1 with TRBJ2-1; 12 nucleotides match TRBD2. The CDR3 is made up of 16 amino acids. After removal of 2 bases from V and 9 bases from J, the junction contained 8 bases not matched to a gene. The germline V gene encodes CDR1 SGHAT and CDR2 FQDESV (reference sequence).

This clone occurred a few times. V and J are TRBV30 and TRBJ1-3, with D unresolved. The CDR3 sequence is 15 residues long. Trimming took off 0 bases at V and 1 base at J, with 10 bases between the two ends. Germline V gene data show CDR1 as GTSNPN and CDR2 as SVGIG (reference sequence). CDR3 sequence reads: CAWSVLVGSGNTIYF. DNA of the CDR3: TGTGCCTGGAGTGTACTAGTTGGATCTGGAAACACCATATATTTT.

This chain uses TRBV5-7 with TRBJ1-2, with D maybe TRBD1 (5 bases). TRBV5-7 is given ORF status, its function remaining uncertain. This CDR3 has 13 residues. Trimming pared 3 bases from V and 2 bases from J, leaving 8 bases between. The CDR3 nucleotides read TGTGCCAGCAGCTCGGGACGGAACTATGGCTACACCTTC. It encodes CASSSGRNYGYTF.

Turning to this clone: This sample includes further DNA sequences coding for the same CDR3. J is TRBJ2-3 and V is TRBV6-5; D call uncertain. Germline CDR1 reads MNHEY; CDR2 reads SVGAGI. Trimming took 5 bases from V and 4 from J, leaving 10 bases between them. There are 13 residues in the CDR3. The CDR3 protein is CASSPDLPDTQYF. The CDR3 DNA reads as TGTGCCAGCAGTCCCGACCTCCCAGATACGCAGTATTTT.

CDR3 sequence reads: CASSEGGDHTGELFF. CDR3 DNA: TGTGCCAGCAGTGAAGGCGGGGATCACACCGGGGAGCTGTTTTTT. The rearrangement uses TRBV6-1 and TRBJ2-2; a weak D match, TRBD2 (6 bases). CDR1 and CDR2 (germline): MNHNS, SASEGT. V was trimmed by 1 base and J by 3 bases, leaving 9 bases between them. This CDR3 comprises 15 residues.

This clone was counted between two and nine times. This chain connects TRBV10-3 to TRBJ1-1; TRBD1 matches 9 bases. This CDR3 is 14 amino acids long. With V trimmed by 7 bases and J by 4 bases, 7 bases remained unmatched. CDR1 is ENHRY and CDR2 is SYGVKD in the germline V gene. CDR3 DNA: TGTGCCATCAACAATGCACAGGGGGCCACTGAAGCTTTCTTT. This sequence encodes CAINNAQGATEAFF.

The chain recombines TRBV14 with TRBJ1-1, with D unclear. This CDR3 spans 13 amino acids. CDR1 is SGHDN and CDR2 is FVKESK in the germline V gene. V was trimmed by 4 bases and J by 0 bases, leaving 6 bases between them. The CDR3 region has the DNA TGTGCCAGCAGCCCAGGAATGAACACTGAAGCTTTCTTT. The encoded protein is CASSPGMNTEAFF.

This clone occurred once. The chain employs TRBV5-6 and TRBJ2-5; tentatively, D is TRBD2 (6 bases). Germline CDR1 reads SGHDT; CDR2 reads YYEEEE. The CDR3 extends over 16 amino acids. Trimming left V 2 bases short and J 2 bases short, with 16 bases between. The CDR3 region has the DNA TGTGCCAGCAGCTTTTTGGGCGGCGCGGGGCAAGAGACCCAGTACTTC. Amino acids: CASSFLGGAGQETQYF.

The rearrangement links TRBV2 to TRBJ1-3, with D hard to call. The CDR3 has 14 amino acids. Germline-derived CDR1 and CDR2 are SNHLY and FYNNEI. V shed 4 bases and J shed 0 bases, with 7 bases lying between them. CDR3 region: CASSGRVSGNTIYF. For the CDR3, the DNA is TGTGCCAGCAGTGGGCGGGTCTCTGGAAACACCATATATTTT. Full variable domain (rest looked up from reference TRBV2 and TRBJ1-3): EPEVTQTPSHQVTQMGQEVILRCVPISNHLYFYWYRQILGQKVEFLVSFYNNEISEKSEIFDDQFSVERPDGSNFTLKIRSTKLEDSAMYFCASSGRVSGNTIYFGEGSWLTVV.

The rearrangement links TRBV30 to TRBJ2-5, with 7 bases lining up with TRBD2. The V and J ends lost 7 bases and 1 base, in that order; junction bases with no gene match: 6. CDR3 length: 13 residues. CDR1 is GTSNPN and CDR2 is SVGIG in the germline V gene (reference sequence). The CDR3 DNA reads TGTGCCTTTTCCAGCGGGGCCCAAGAGACCCAGTACTTC. The encoded protein is CAFSSGAQETQYF.

This chain joins TRBV11-2 and TRBJ2-7; maybe TRBD2 (6 bases). CDR1 and CDR2 (germline): SGHAT, FQNNGV. V was pared by 3 bases and J by 2 bases, with 17 bases between. The CDR3 contains 16 residues. The CDR3 bases are TGTGCCAGCAGCTTGGGACCGGGACTCGGTCCCTACGAGCAGTACTTC. The encoded protein is CASSLGPGLGPYEQYF.

This clone appeared a single time. V usage is TRBV7-9 and J usage is TRBJ2-1; TRBD1 matches at 9 bases. CDR1 and CDR2 (germline): SEHNR, FQNEAQ (reference sequence). Trimming took 5 bases from V and 5 from J; bases not matched to a gene: 7. This CDR3 is 15 amino acids long. Here the CDR3 DNA reads TGTGCCAGCAGCCGAAACACAGGGGGCCACAATGAGCAGTTCTTC. Amino acids: CASSRNTGGHNEQFF.

The CDR3 region is CAISETGGADTGELFF. The CDR3 nucleotides read TGTGCCATCAGTGAGACAGGGGGCGCCGACACCGGGGAGCTGTTTTTT. V and J are TRBV10-3 and TRBJ2-2; 9 bases line up with TRBD1. The germline gives CDR1 ENHRY, CDR2 SYGVKD. The trim removed 2 bases at V and 3 bases at J, leaving 4 bases unmatched. The CDR3 totals 16 residues.

V gene TRBV15 combines with J gene TRBJ1-1; possible D gene TRBD1, 5 bases. V was shortened by 5 bases and J by 1 base, with 11 bases between the two germline ends. The CDR3 has 14 amino acids. CDR1 is LNHNV, CDR2 YYDKDF, per germline (reference sequence). CDR3 sequence (DNA): TGTGCCACCAGCCAACGGGGGGGGAACACTGAAGCTTTCTTT. Amino acids: CATSQRGGNTEAFF.

This clone was detected once. The genes are TRBV7-3 and TRBJ2-2, with TRBD1 identical over 7 bases. The CDR3 covers 17 residues. Germline V CDR1 and CDR2: SGHTA, FQGTGA. The J segment lost 1 base and the V segment lost 5 bases, leaving 10 bases of the junction unmatched. CDR3 coding DNA: TGTGCCAGCAGCACCCTGCCCAGGACAGGGAACACCGGGGAGCTGTTTTTT. It specifies CASSTLPRTGNTGELFF.

The chain carries TRBV27 and TRBJ2-3, with D tentatively TRBD2 (7 bases). CDR1 and CDR2 (germline): MNHEY, SMNVEV (reference sequence). This CDR3 spans 14 amino acids. V lost 6 bases, J lost 1 base, and 11 bases lay in between. CDR3 coding DNA: TGTGCCAGCAGCCCCGGGGGGCGCACAGATACGCAGTATTTT. As protein: CASSPGGRTDTQYF.

J is TRBJ1-2 and V is TRBV5-4, with TRBD1 as a possible D gene (6 bases). Germline CDR1 is SGHNT and CDR2 is YYREEE (reference sequence). CDR3 length equals 14 residues. V was clipped by 2 bases and J by 5 bases, with 13 bases between them. The CDR3 coding sequence is TGTGCCAGCAGCTTCAAGGACAGAATATATGGCTACACCTTC. Its protein product is CASSFKDRIYGYTF.

The rearrangement uses TRBV6-1 and TRBJ2-7, with 9 nucleotides matching TRBD1. The CDR3 is 16 residues long. The junction had 10 bases not matched to a gene; V was cut back by 2 bases and J by 5 bases. Germline CDR1 is MNHNS and CDR2 is SASEGT. Here the CDR3 reads CASSELGTGKIHEQYF. The DNA for the CDR3 is TGTGCCAGCAGTGAACTTGGGACAGGGAAGATCCACGAGCAGTACTTC.

Regarding this clone: Other DNA variants within this sample encode the same CDR3. The chain recombines TRBV13 with TRBJ1-2, with TRBD1 identical over 7 bases. V trimming: 0 bases; J trimming: 5 bases; junction bases outside the gene matches: 6. There are 15 residues in the CDR3. Per germline, CDR1 PRHDT and CDR2 FYEKMQ (reference sequence). CDR3 region: CASSLGGRDRYGYTF. CDR3 nucleotides: TGTGCCAGCAGCTTAGGGGGGCGGGACAGATATGGCTACACCTTC.

The chain joins TRBV4-2 to TRBJ2-6; D possibly corresponds to TRBD1 (6 bases). V was clipped by 2 bases and J by 2 bases, with 16 bases between them. Germline-derived CDR1 and CDR2 are LGHNA and YNFKEQ. The CDR3 spans 18 residues. This CDR3 reads CASSQPTGSPPGANVLTF. In nucleotides, the CDR3 is TGTGCCAGCAGCCAACCTACAGGGAGCCCTCCTGGGGCCAACGTCCTGACTTTC.

The chain combines TRBV30 with TRBJ1-2, with D uncertain. The germline V gene encodes CDR1 GTSNPN and CDR2 SVGIG (reference sequence). This CDR3 has 14 residues. V was trimmed by 2 bases and J by 8 bases, leaving 18 bases between them. The CDR3 protein is CAWSWNRQPGGYTF. CDR3 nucleotides: TGTGCCTGGAGTTGGAATCGGCAGCCGGGGGGCTACACCTTC. Filled out from reference TRBV30 and TRBJ1-2, the complete variable domain reads SQTIHQWPATLVQPVGSPLSLECTVEGTSNPNLYWYRQAAGRGLQLLFYSVGIGQISSEVPQNLSASRPQDRQFILSSKKLLLSDSGFYLCAWSWNRQPGGYTFGSGTRLTVV.

The chain is built from TRBV4-2 and TRBJ2-2, with 9 bases aligning to TRBD1. Germline loops: CDR1 LGHNA, CDR2 YNFKEQ. V trimming: 2 bases; J trimming: 5 bases; junction bases outside the gene matches: 3. The CDR3 runs to 15 residues. CDR3 sequence reads: CASSQTGTGTGELFF. In DNA, the CDR3 is TGTGCCAGCAGCCAAACCGGGACAGGGACCGGGGAGCTGTTTTTT.

The chain recombines TRBV30 with TRBJ1-2; 9 bases match TRBD1. Germline trimming cut 7 bases from V and 4 bases from J; bases unmatched to any gene: 7. This CDR3 has 13 amino acids. Germline-derived CDR1 and CDR2 are GTSNPN and SVGIG (reference sequence). The CDR3 DNA reads TGTGCCTCAGTGACAGGGGGGTTCTATGGCTACACCTTC. Residues: CASVTGGFYGYTF. The complete variable domain, with remaining parts taken from reference TRBV30 and TRBJ1-2, reads SQTIHQWPATLVQPVGSPLSLECTVEGTSNPNLYWYRQAAGRGLQLLFYSVGIGQISSEVPQNLSASRPQDRQFILSSKKLLLSDSGFYLCASVTGGFYGYTFGSGTRLTVV.